The 3 T cell receptor beta chains below all came from one sample that was sequenced in a study of shared clonotypes between healthy human individuals. TCRdb's copy holds only in-frame clones and misses some; the assay was immunoSEQ multiplex PCR. The table lists about 2.4 million clones, 80% to 95% of them singletons, with 0.36% in the top ten. The source material was naive CD4+ T cells from PBMCs. The subset here: CD45RA+ positively selected. The origin of the receptors is a man in his late teens or twenties in good health. Some clones in this sample may be carry-over from other donors' samples.

This clone was detected once. The rearrangement links TRBV7-8 to TRBJ2-7, with D perhaps TRBD2 (6 bases). With 2 bases removed from V and 6 bases from J, the gap between germline ends came to 20 bases. Germline assignment: CDR1 SGHVS and CDR2 FQNEAQ. The CDR3 totals 16 residues. The CDR3: CASSLQRLGPSLEQYF. Written as DNA, the CDR3 is TGTGCCAGCAGCTTACAACGACTAGGCCCCTCACTCGAGCAGTACTTC.

CDR3 loop: CASSETPAGNYEQYF. The CDR3 DNA reads TGTGCCAGCAGTGAAACTCCAGCGGGGAACTACGAGCAGTACTTC. The J gene is TRBJ2-7, the V gene TRBV6-1; 7 bases are a match to TRBD2. This CDR3 has 15 amino acids. V shed 2 bases, J shed 3 bases, and the junction held 7 bases outside the gene matches. Germline V gives CDR1 MNHNS, CDR2 SASEGT.

The chain employs TRBV5-1 and TRBJ1-1; D is unclear. With 0 bases removed from V and 7 bases from J, the gap between germline ends came to 10 bases. The CDR3 consists of 13 residues. From germline, CDR1 is SGHRS and CDR2 YFSETQ. The CDR3: CASSLEAKNEAFF. The CDR3 DNA is TGCGCCAGCAGCTTGGAAGCTAAAAATGAAGCTTTCTTT.